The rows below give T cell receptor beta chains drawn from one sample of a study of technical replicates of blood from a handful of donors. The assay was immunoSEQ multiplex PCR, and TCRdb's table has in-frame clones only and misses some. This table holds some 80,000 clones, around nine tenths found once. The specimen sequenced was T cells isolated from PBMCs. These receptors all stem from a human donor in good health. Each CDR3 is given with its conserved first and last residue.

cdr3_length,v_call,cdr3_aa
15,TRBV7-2,CASSLVGTGSYEQYF
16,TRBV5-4,CASSIPQGDTGNTIYF
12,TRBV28,CASSLSTAEQYF
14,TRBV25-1,CASSDVESGNTIYF
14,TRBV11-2,CASSLGTAYNEQFF
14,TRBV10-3,CAITDTIRADTQYF
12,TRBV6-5,CATLTERSEQYF
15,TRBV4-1,CASSHGGRALDEQYF
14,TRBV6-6,CASSYGTESYEQYF
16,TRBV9,CASSAQQGAQVYGYTF
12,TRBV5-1,CASSSERNTQYF
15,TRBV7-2,CASSLGQAGANVLTF
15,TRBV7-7,CASSNGQEFYNEQFF
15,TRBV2,CASSRGREARNTQYF
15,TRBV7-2,CASSHPGQGVGELFF
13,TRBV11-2,CASTLGGERGYTF
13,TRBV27,CASSFQKNTEAFF
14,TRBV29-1,CSVEQSGSSGEQYF
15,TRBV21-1,CASHLCRVLKYEQYF
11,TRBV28,CASSPRDEQYF
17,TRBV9,CASSGTPSGGARDEQFF
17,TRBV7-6,CASSGRDRGIANYGYTF
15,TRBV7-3,CASSLTGVATYEQYF
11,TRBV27,CASRDRDGYTF
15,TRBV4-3,CASSPFWRSNEKLFF
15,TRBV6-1,CASSPLGLGSYEQYF
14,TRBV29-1,CSVLSGGGSYEQYF
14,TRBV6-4,CASSESGGNQPQHF
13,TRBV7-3,CASSTSGRNEQFF
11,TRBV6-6,CASSPRVEQYF
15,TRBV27,CASSLDGGSGNTIYF
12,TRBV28,CASETKPYEQYF
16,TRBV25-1,CASSEYYGVLDEKLFF
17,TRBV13,CASSWGQGTIRNTEAFF
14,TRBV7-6,CASSFSVSGNTIYF
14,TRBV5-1,CASSLGQGEYGYTF
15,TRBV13,CASSCRDRGDDEQYF
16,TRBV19,CASHSGPEDPYQPQHF
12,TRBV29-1,CSVGQGLQPQHF
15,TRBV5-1,CASSLSAGGGTEAFF
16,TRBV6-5,CASSYSRVTSYNEQFF
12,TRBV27,CASSETSDEQFF